This passage covers 31 T cell receptor beta chains from one sample sequenced in a study of blood T cell repertoires in COVID-19. Produced via immunoSEQ multiplex PCR; TCRdb's table is partial and in-frame only. The table includes around 700,000 clones, 75% to 90% detected once. The specimen sequenced was peripheral blood. All receptors derive from a woman between 18 and 29 years old with acute or convalescent COVID-19.

The chain recombines TRBV5-1 with TRBJ2-1; D might be TRBD2 (6 bases). CDR3 length: 15 amino acids. Germline V gene sequence: CDR1 SGHRS, CDR2 YFSETQ. Trimming left V 0 bases short and J 6 bases short, with 13 bases between. The CDR3 DNA reads as TGCGCCAGCAGCTTGGCTCTAGCGAAGGGCAATGAGCAGTTCTTC. Its protein product is CASSLALAKGNEQFF.

The chain has TRBV6-5 and TRBJ1-5; the match to TRBD1 covers 9 bases. Germline assignment: CDR1 MNHEY and CDR2 SVGAGI. Trimming took 6 bases from V and 7 from J; bases not matched to a gene: 7. The CDR3 spans 14 residues. The CDR3 DNA reads as TGTGCCAGCAGGCCGACAGGGGGAGGGCAGCCCCAGCATTTT. Its translation: CASRPTGGGQPQHF.

V gene TRBV19 combines with J gene TRBJ1-5; D remains ambiguous. Germline assignment: CDR1 LNHDA and CDR2 SQIVND (reference sequence). Between the trimmed V and J ends, which lost 7 bases and 3 bases, there was a span of 10 bases. The CDR3 is 13 residues long. The CDR3 here is CASTTELNQPQHF. DNA for the CDR3: TGTGCCAGTACGACTGAACTCAATCAGCCCCAGCATTTT.

The chain links TRBV27 to TRBJ2-2; D perhaps matches TRBD1 (6 bases). The ends were cut back, 2 bases at V and 2 bases at J, with 9 bases in the middle. CDR1 is MNHEY, CDR2 SMNVEV, per germline (reference sequence). The CDR3 covers 15 residues. CDR3 sequence reads: CASSLVGANTGELFF. The CDR3, as DNA: TGTGCCAGCAGTTTAGTGGGGGCCAACACCGGGGAGCTGTTTTTT.

The V and J genes are TRBV28 and TRBJ1-1; D unclear. The CDR3 loop spans 13 amino acids. Trimming stripped 5 bases from V and 10 bases from J, with 17 bases between. CDR1 is MDHEN and CDR2 is SYDVKM in the germline V gene. CDR3 sequence: CASSPSSGYRAFF. The CDR3 DNA sequence: TGTGCCAGCAGTCCCTCCAGCGGGTACCGAGCTTTCTTT.

The J gene is TRBJ1-3, the V gene TRBV7-9; D might be TRBD1 (6 bases). The germline V and J ends were trimmed by 1 base and 9 bases, with 19 bases remaining between them. This CDR3 is 16 amino acids long. CDR1 and CDR2 from the germline V gene are SEHNR and FQNEAQ (reference sequence). The CDR3 is CASSLEGGQRGATIYF. CDR3 nucleotides: TGTGCCAGCAGCTTAGAGGGCGGACAGAGGGGAGCCACCATATATTTT. Drawing the rest from reference TRBV7-9 and TRBJ1-3, the complete variable domain is DTGVSQNPRHKITKRGQNVTFRCDPISEHNRLYWYRQTLGQGPEFLTYFQNEAQLEKSRLLSDRFSAERPKGSFSTLEIQRTEQGDSAMYLCASSLEGGQRGATIYFGEGSWLTVV.

The chain joins TRBV5-6 to TRBJ1-2; 9 bases agree with TRBD1. V was clipped by 4 bases and J by 4 bases; unmatched bases: 8. The germline CDR1 and CDR2 sequences are SGHDT and YYEEEE. The CDR3 contains 15 residues. The CDR3 DNA follows: TGTGCCAGCAGCCGACCGGGACAGGGTACCTATGGCTACACCTTC. Translating it yields CASSRPGQGTYGYTF.

The chain combines TRBV9 with TRBJ1-2; a possible D gene is TRBD1 (6 bases). There are 14 residues in the CDR3. Germline loops: CDR1 SGDLS, CDR2 YYNGEE. V lost 0 bases, J lost 3 bases, and 9 bases lay in between. CDR3 bases: TGTGCCAGCAGCGTAGCGGACAGCTACTATGGCTACACCTTC. The encoded protein is CASSVADSYYGYTF.

The V gene is TRBV19, the J gene TRBJ1-1, with no clear D. Germline CDR1 LNHDA, CDR2 SQIVND (reference sequence). This CDR3 has 12 residues. V was trimmed by 5 bases and J by 7 bases, leaving 11 bases between them. CDR3 bases: TGTGCCAGTAGTGAGGGTCCGAGTGAAGCTTTCTTT. Translated: CASSEGPSEAFF.

The J gene is TRBJ2-2, the V gene TRBV2; 7 nucleotides match TRBD1. The J segment lost 6 bases and the V segment lost 3 bases, leaving 4 bases of the junction unmatched. In germline, CDR1 is SNHLY, CDR2 FYNNEI. This CDR3 comprises 14 residues. The CDR3 coding sequence is TGTGCCAGCAGTGAGAGGGGGCGGTCCGGGGAGCTGTTTTTT. Its translation: CASSERGRSGELFF.

This chain uses TRBV4-3 with TRBJ2-7; D perhaps matches TRBD2 (7 bases). The CDR3 is 17 residues long. V shed 4 bases and J shed 3 bases, with 22 bases lying between them. Germline V gives CDR1 LGHNA, CDR2 YSLEER. CDR3 bases: TGCGCCAGCAGCCCGGATAGCCGGGGGGCCGTGGGCTACGAGCAGTACTTC. It yields the protein CASSPDSRGAVGYEQYF.

The rearrangement uses TRBV19 and TRBJ1-1; D is ambiguous. V was pared by 1 base and J by 2 bases, with 11 bases between. The germline V gene has CDR1 LNHDA and CDR2 SQIVND (reference sequence). The CDR3 contains 15 residues. CDR3 amino acids: CASSIVGGGNTEAFF. Here the CDR3 DNA reads TGTGCCAGTAGTATAGTGGGAGGAGGAAACACTGAAGCTTTCTTT.

The chain has TRBV3-1 (or the pseudogene TRBV3-2) and TRBJ1-5; 7 nucleotides agree with TRBD1. The V gene's germline CDR1 is LGHDT and CDR2 YNNKEL (reference sequence). This CDR3 region has 14 residues. V lost 5 bases, J lost 6 bases, and 7 bases stayed unmatched. The CDR3 coding sequence is TGTGCCAGCAGCGCTCCGGGACAGCTTCAGCCCCAGCATTTT. This codes for CASSAPGQLQPQHF.

This chain's CDR3 is CASSSSWDRDGYTF. CDR3 nucleotides: TGTGCCAGTAGTTCTTCTTGGGACAGGGATGGCTACACCTTC. V gene TRBV19 combines with J gene TRBJ1-2, with 9 bases lining up with TRBD1. The CDR3 has 14 amino acids. CDR1 and CDR2 from the germline V gene are LNHDA and SQIVND (reference sequence). V shed 5 bases and J 6 bases; nucleotides not matched to a gene: 7.

The rearrangement joins TRBV19 to TRBJ2-2; the D gene is possibly TRBD2 (6 bases). Germline CDR1 LNHDA, CDR2 SQIVND (reference sequence). The CDR3 covers 13 residues. V dropped 6 bases and J dropped 2 bases, with 7 bases sitting between them. The CDR3 DNA follows: TGTGCCAGTAGCGGGACTAACACCGGGGAGCTGTTTTTT. Protein product: CASSGTNTGELFF.

The rearrangement joins TRBV7-2 to TRBJ1-5; D ambiguous. CDR3 length equals 13 residues. In germline, CDR1 is SGHTA, CDR2 FQGNSA. V lost 3 bases and J lost 4, with 7 bases in between. The CDR3 spells CASSLTRNQPQHF. The DNA for the CDR3 is TGTGCCAGCAGCTTGACAAGAAATCAGCCCCAGCATTTT. Full variable domain (missing parts from reference TRBV7-2 and TRBJ1-5): GAGVSQSPSNKVTEKGKDVELRCDPISGHTALYWYRQSLGQGLEFLIYFQGNSAPDKSGLPSDRFSAERTGGSVSTLTIQRTQQEDSAVYLCASSLTRNQPQHFGDGTRLSIL.

This clone was observed a few times. This chain uses TRBV2 with TRBJ1-5; D ambiguous. Trimming removed 4 bases from V and 6 bases from J, with 7 bases in between. Germline V gene lookup returns CDR1 SNHLY and CDR2 FYNNEI. The CDR3 contains 12 residues. The DNA of the CDR3 is TGTGCCAGCAGTGCACATCTTCAGCCCCAGCATTTT. Its translation is CASSAHLQPQHF. Using reference TRBV2 and TRBJ1-5 for the parts outside the CDR3, the full variable domain is EPEVTQTPSHQVTQMGQEVILRCVPISNHLYFYWYRQILGQKVEFLVSFYNNEISEKSEIFDDQFSVERPDGSNFTLKIRSTKLEDSAMYFCASSAHLQPQHFGDGTRLSIL.

V is TRBV9 and J is TRBJ1-3; 9 positions agree with TRBD1. Germline assignment: CDR1 SGDLS and CDR2 YYNGEE. V trimming: 3 bases; J trimming: 5 bases; junction bases outside the gene matches: 6. The CDR3 length is 15 residues. CDR3 bases: TGTGCCAGCAGCGCCCCGGGACAGGGAAGAAACACCATATATTTT. Translation: CASSAPGQGRNTIYF.

V usage is TRBV7-9 and J usage is TRBJ1-6; tentative D call: TRBD1 (6 bases). The CDR3 runs to 15 residues. Trimming stripped 7 bases from V and 9 bases from J, with 19 bases between. Germline V gene data show CDR1 as SEHNR and CDR2 as FQNEAQ (reference sequence). CDR3 DNA: TGTGCCAGCACCCCATTCAGGGGTCCATTTTCACCCCTCCACTTT. It translates to CASTPFRGPFSPLHF.

The J gene is TRBJ2-7, the V gene TRBV25-1, with TRBD2 matching 9 bases. This CDR3 has 14 residues. V lost 3 bases, J lost 5 bases, and 5 bases stayed unmatched. Per germline, CDR1 MGHDK and CDR2 SYGVNS. In DNA, the CDR3 is TGTGCCAGCAGTGAGGGGACTAGCTACCACGAGCAGTACTTC. It translates to CASSEGTSYHEQYF.

As to this clone: At one end, the junction sequence differs from germline, possibly due to a read error. V gene TRBV4-1 combines with J gene TRBJ1-4; D is perhaps TRBD1 (6 bases). This CDR3 has 18 residues. The germline V gene has CDR1 MGHRA and CDR2 YSYEKL. The CDR3 protein is CASSQGGLEWSEDEKLFF. The CDR3 DNA follows: TGCGCCAGCAGCCAAGGGGGGCTGGAGTGGTCAGAGGATGAGAAACTGTTTTTT.

The V call is TRBV19, the J call TRBJ2-1, with 14 bases that match TRBD2. The CDR3 sequence is 14 residues long. Germline V gene lookup returns CDR1 LNHDA and CDR2 SQIVND (reference sequence). V lost 6 bases to trimming and J lost 10 bases; unmatched junction nucleotides: 5. CDR3 amino acids: CASSRLAGGWEQFF. Here the CDR3 DNA reads TGTGCCAGTAGCCGACTAGCGGGGGGGTGGGAGCAGTTCTTC.

This clone was detected a few times. V usage is TRBV4-1 and J usage is TRBJ1-5, with TRBD1 matching 10 bases. Germline V gene data show CDR1 as MGHRA and CDR2 as YSYEKL. This CDR3 comprises 15 residues. V was clipped by 3 bases and J by 5 bases; unmatched bases: 4. CDR3 protein: CASSHTGTGDQPQHF. The CDR3, as DNA: TGCGCCAGCAGCCATACCGGGACAGGGGATCAGCCCCAGCATTTT.

The chain has TRBV1 and TRBJ2-1; the table's D gene call, TRBD1, was not cross checked with the DNA. TRBV1 counts as a pseudogene. This CDR3 comprises 13 residues. Here the CDR3 reads CTSSLGQFHEQFF. The CDR3 bases are TGCACCAGCAGCCTAGGACAATTTCATGAGCAGTTCTTC.

The chain joins TRBV18 to TRBJ1-5, with 7 bases aligning to TRBD1. The ends lost 3 bases at V and 2 bases at J; junction bases unmatched: 4. CDR1 is KGHSH and CDR2 is LQKENI in the germline V gene. This CDR3 is built from 15 residues. The DNA of the CDR3 is TGTGCCAGCTCACCGCAAGGACAGGGCAATCAGCCCCAGCATTTT. Its translation: CASSPQGQGNQPQHF.

This chain joins TRBV5-8 and TRBJ1-2; TRBD1 matches 7 bases. Per germline, CDR1 SGHTS and CDR2 YDEGEE. CDR3 size: 13 residues. V shed 2 bases, J shed 7 bases, and the junction held 5 bases outside the gene matches. The DNA for the CDR3 is TGTGCCAGCAGCTTAGTGCAGGGGGGTGGCTACACCTTC. Translation gives CASSLVQGGGYTF.

The chain joins TRBV2 to TRBJ2-6, with D perhaps TRBD1 (6 bases). The V gene lost 7 bases and the J gene lost 0 bases, with 13 bases spanning the gap. Germline CDR1 is SNHLY and CDR2 is FYNNEI. This CDR3 is built from 16 residues. The CDR3 region has the DNA TGTGCCAGCACAGGGGATAACCTCTCTGGGGCCAACGTCCTGACTTTC. Translating gives CASTGDNLSGANVLTF.

The CDR3 bases are TGTGCCAGCATAAGACAGGGGGATGGCTACACCTTC. Translated: CASIRQGDGYTF. V is TRBV2 and J is TRBJ1-2; the match to TRBD1 covers 9 bases. The V gene end was trimmed by 7 bases and the J gene end by 6 bases; junction bases not matched to a gene: 3. Germline V gene sequence: CDR1 SNHLY, CDR2 FYNNEI. This CDR3 region has 12 residues.

The genes are TRBV7-8 and TRBJ1-2, with D possibly TRBD1 on 5 matching bases. The length of the CDR3 is 14 residues. The V end lost 5 bases, the J end lost 6 bases, and 16 bases lay between the germline ends. Germline assignment: CDR1 SGHVS and CDR2 FQNEAQ. The CDR3 protein is CASSARGAGNGYTF. The DNA for the CDR3 is TGTGCCAGCAGCGCACGGGGCGCGGGGAATGGCTACACCTTC.

The chain has TRBV30 and TRBJ1-3; TRBD1 agrees at 11 bases. V trimming: 5 bases; J trimming: 3 bases; junction bases outside the gene matches: 3. Germline CDR1 is GTSNPN and CDR2 is SVGIG (reference sequence). The CDR3 runs 14 residues. CDR3 in amino acids: CAWSGQGVGNTIYF. DNA of the CDR3: TGTGCCTGGTCGGGACAGGGGGTTGGAAACACCATATATTTT. Supplemented by reference TRBV30 and TRBJ1-3, the full variable domain reads SQTIHQWPATLVQPVGSPLSLECTVEGTSNPNLYWYRQAAGRGLQLLFYSVGIGQISSEVPQNLSASRPQDRQFILSSKKLLLSDSGFYLCAWSGQGVGNTIYFGEGSWLTVV.

This clone was counted only a few times. This chain joins TRBV9 and TRBJ1-5; D might be TRBD1 (6 bases). CDR1 and CDR2 (germline): SGDLS, YYNGEE. The V gene lost 4 bases and the J gene lost 4 bases, with 12 bases spanning the gap. CDR3 length equals 14 residues. The CDR3 here is CASSLTDSNQPQHF. Written as DNA, the CDR3 is TGTGCCAGCAGCTTAACGGACAGTAATCAGCCCCAGCATTTT.